This passage covers 7 T cell receptor beta chains from one sample sequenced in a study of T cells in Graves' hyperthyroidism and ophthalmopathy. From RNA transcripts, TCR beta CDR3 regions were amplified. The study used the HTBI primer set for a first-round RT-PCR of the TCR CDR3. MiXCR was run by TCRdb on the multiplex PCR reads, yielding one entry per CDR3 protein. Among more than 500,000 distinct CDR3 sequences listed, about half were seen once. Input material: peripheral blood or thyroid tissue (not recorded which). The receptors originated from an adult woman with Graves' disease, either hyperthyroidism or ophthalmopathy (not recorded which).

This clonotype appeared a single time. A read error is possible here, since a much larger clone lies one base away. The V and J genes are TRBV10-3 and TRBJ1-2; D perhaps matches TRBD1 (5 bases). There are 14 residues in the CDR3. The V gene's germline CDR1 is ENHRY and CDR2 SYGVKD. Trimming pared 9 bases from V and 2 bases from J, leaving 16 bases between. For the CDR3, the DNA is TGTGCCATAACTGGGAGGGGAGGGAACTATGGCTACACCTTC. It is translated as CAITGRGGNYGYTF.

The chain joins TRBV7-9 to TRBJ1-1; D remains ambiguous. The germline V and J ends were trimmed by 2 bases and 7 bases, with 5 bases remaining between them. CDR3 length equals 11 residues. Germline values: CDR1 SEHNR, CDR2 FQNEAQ (reference sequence). The CDR3 loop is CASSLTFEAFF. In DNA form, the CDR3 reads TGTGCCAGCAGCTTAACATTTGAAGCTTTCTTT.

The chain joins TRBV5-1 to TRBJ1-2; 10 nucleotides match TRBD1. Germline CDR1 reads SGHRS; CDR2 reads YFSETQ. This CDR3 spans 16 amino acids. After removal of 3 bases from V and 8 bases from J, the junction contained 13 bases not matched to a gene. The DNA for the CDR3 is TGCGCCAGCAGCTCACGACAGGGGGCGGAATCGGAGGGCTACACCTTC. It yields the protein CASSSRQGAESEGYTF. Drawing the rest from reference TRBV5-1 and TRBJ1-2, the complete variable domain is KAGVTQTPRYLIKTRGQQVTLSCSPISGHRSVSWYQQTPGQGLQFLFEYFSETQRNKGNFPGRFSGRQFSNSRSEMNVSTLELGDSALYLCASSSRQGAESEGYTFGSGTRLTVV.

V gene TRBV20-1 combines with J gene TRBJ1-1; a possible D gene is TRBD1 (5 bases). Per germline, CDR1 DFQATT and CDR2 SNEGSKA (reference sequence). Trimming pared 3 bases from V and 5 bases from J, leaving 16 bases between. The CDR3 runs to 14 residues. CDR3 DNA sequence: TGCAGTGCTAGCCCGCGGCGGGGCCAGACTGAAGCTTTCTTT. It yields the protein CSASPRRGQTEAFF.

The V gene is TRBV3-1, the J gene TRBJ2-2; D possibly corresponds to TRBD2 (5 bases). CDR1 is LGHDT, CDR2 YNNKEL, per germline (reference sequence). CDR3 length: 15 residues. The V end lost 1 base, the J end lost 7 bases, and 13 bases lay between the germline ends. DNA for the CDR3: TGTGCCAGCAGCCAAGTGCGAGGGATGGGCGGGGAGCTGTTTTTT. This translates into CASSQVRGMGGELFF.

The gene calls are TRBV29-1 and TRBJ1-1, with 7 nucleotides matching TRBD1. Trimming at V came to 0 bases and at J to 8 bases, leaving 3 bases not matched to a gene. This CDR3 region has 12 residues. Germline values: CDR1 SQVTM, CDR2 ANQGSEA. CDR3 region: CSVEEYRGEAFF. DNA of the CDR3: TGCAGCGTTGAAGAGTACAGGGGAGAAGCTTTCTTT. Drawing the rest from reference TRBV29-1 and TRBJ1-1, the complete variable domain is SAVISQKPSRDICQRGTSLTIQCQVDSQVTMMFWYRQQPGQSLTLIATANQGSEATYESGFVIDKFPISRPNLTFSTLTVSNMSPEDSSIYLCSVEEYRGEAFFGQGTRLTVV.

At least ten counts were recorded for this clonotype. The rearrangement joins TRBV4-1 to TRBJ1-5, with D perhaps TRBD1 (5 bases). Per the germline V gene, CDR1 is MGHRA and CDR2 is YSYEKL. Trimming removed 1 base at V and 7 bases at J, with 8 bases between. The CDR3 sequence is 13 residues long. DNA of the CDR3: TGCGCCAGCAGCCAAGGGACACACCAGCCCCAGCATTTT. This translates into CASSQGTHQPQHF.